This TCR beta chain stems from a study of shared clonotypes between healthy human individuals. For the study at large: Each donor had three CD4 naive, three CD4 memory, two CD8 naive and one CD8 memory plate. Study findings and constraints: Memory subsets generally showed lower estimated richness than naive subsets.

V was shortened by 8 bases and J by 0 bases, with 13 bases between the two germline ends. The CDR3 contains 14 residues. Germline-derived CDR1 and CDR2 are MGHDK and SYGVNS. The study drew its donors from healthy HIV-negative adults without recent acute infections or vaccinations. This clone was detected once. Its antigen is not identified. Here immunoSEQ multiplex PCR was the method, and the copy in TCRdb shows in-frame clones only, minus some. Counted here are 600,000 to 750,000 clones, less than 80% occurring once; the ten biggest clones make up under 2%. The chain combines TRBV25-1 with TRBJ1-2; D unclear. The sequencing sample was made of memory CD4+ T cells sorted from blood. Regarding subset: CD45RA-negative fraction. This clonotype originated in a woman aged 25-40 years in good health. The CDR3 reads CASRGWAANYGYTF. CDR3 coding DNA: TGTGCCAGCCGGGGTTGGGCGGCTAACTATGGCTACACCTTC.